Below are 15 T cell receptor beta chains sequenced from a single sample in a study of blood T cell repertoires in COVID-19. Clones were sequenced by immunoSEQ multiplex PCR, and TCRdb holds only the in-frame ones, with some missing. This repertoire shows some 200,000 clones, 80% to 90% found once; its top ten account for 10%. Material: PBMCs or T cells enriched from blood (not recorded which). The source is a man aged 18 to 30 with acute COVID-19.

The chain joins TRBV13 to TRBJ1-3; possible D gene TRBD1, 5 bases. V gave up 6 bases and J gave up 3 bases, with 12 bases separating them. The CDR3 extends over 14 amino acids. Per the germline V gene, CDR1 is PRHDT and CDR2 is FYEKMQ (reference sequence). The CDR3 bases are TGTGCCAGCAGGTCAGGGTTCAGTGGAAACACCATATATTTT. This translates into CASRSGFSGNTIYF.

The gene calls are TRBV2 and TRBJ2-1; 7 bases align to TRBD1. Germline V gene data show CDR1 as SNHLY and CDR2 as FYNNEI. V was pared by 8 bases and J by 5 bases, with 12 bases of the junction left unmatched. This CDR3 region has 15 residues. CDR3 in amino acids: CASLKLGTAHNEQFF. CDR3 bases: TGTGCCAGCCTGAAGCTAGGGACAGCCCACAATGAGCAGTTCTTC.

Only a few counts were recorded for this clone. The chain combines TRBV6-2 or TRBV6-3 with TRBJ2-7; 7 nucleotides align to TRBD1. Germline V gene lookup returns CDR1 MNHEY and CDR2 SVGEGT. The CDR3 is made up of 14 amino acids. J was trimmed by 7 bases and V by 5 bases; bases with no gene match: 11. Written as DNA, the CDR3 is TGTGCCAGCAGTGACGGGACAGACTCAGGAGAGCAGTACTTC. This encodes CASSDGTDSGEQYF.

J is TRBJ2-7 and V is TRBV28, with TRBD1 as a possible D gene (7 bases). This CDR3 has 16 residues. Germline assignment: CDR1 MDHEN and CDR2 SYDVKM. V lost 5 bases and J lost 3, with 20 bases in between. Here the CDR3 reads CASSPVTGTGIYEQYF. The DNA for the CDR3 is TGTGCCAGCAGTCCGGTGACAGGGACTGGGATCTACGAGCAGTACTTC.

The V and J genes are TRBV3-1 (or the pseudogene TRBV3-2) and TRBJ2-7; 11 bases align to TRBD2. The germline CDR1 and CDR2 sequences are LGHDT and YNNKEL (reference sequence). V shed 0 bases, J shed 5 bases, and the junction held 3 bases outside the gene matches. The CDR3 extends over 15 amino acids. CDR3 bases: TGTGCCAGCAGCCAAGAACTAGCGGGAGTGCACGAGCAGTACTTC. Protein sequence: CASSQELAGVHEQYF.

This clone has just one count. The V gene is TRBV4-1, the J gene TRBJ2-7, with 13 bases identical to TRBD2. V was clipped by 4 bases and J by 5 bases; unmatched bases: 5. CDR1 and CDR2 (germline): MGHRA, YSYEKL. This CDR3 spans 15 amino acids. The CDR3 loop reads CASSLTSGRSHEQYF. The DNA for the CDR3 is TGCGCCAGCAGCCTGACTAGCGGGAGGTCCCACGAGCAGTACTTC.

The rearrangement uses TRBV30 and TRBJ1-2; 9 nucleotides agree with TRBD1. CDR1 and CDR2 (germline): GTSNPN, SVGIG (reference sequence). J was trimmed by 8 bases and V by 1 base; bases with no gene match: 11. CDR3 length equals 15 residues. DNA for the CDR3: TGTGCCTGGAGTGACTCGGACAGGGGATGGTGGGGCTACACCTTC. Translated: CAWSDSDRGWWGYTF.

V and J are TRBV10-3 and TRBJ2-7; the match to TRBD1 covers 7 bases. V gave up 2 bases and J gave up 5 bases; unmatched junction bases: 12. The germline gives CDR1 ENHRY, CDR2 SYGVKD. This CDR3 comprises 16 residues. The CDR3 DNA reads TGTGCCATCAGTGAGGGTATTGGGACAGAGGGCCACGAGCAGTACTTC. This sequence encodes CAISEGIGTEGHEQYF.

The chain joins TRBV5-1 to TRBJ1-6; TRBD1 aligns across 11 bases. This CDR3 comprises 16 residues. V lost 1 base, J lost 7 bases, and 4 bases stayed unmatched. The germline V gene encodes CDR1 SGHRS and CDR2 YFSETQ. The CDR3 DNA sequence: TGCGCCAGCAGCTTGTTTGGGGACAGGGGGAATTCACCCCTCCACTTT. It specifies CASSLFGDRGNSPLHF. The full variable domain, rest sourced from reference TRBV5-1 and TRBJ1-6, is KAGVTQTPRYLIKTRGQQVTLSCSPISGHRSVSWYQQTPGQGLQFLFEYFSETQRNKGNFPGRFSGRQFSNSRSEMNVSTLELGDSALYLCASSLFGDRGNSPLHFGNGTRLTVT.

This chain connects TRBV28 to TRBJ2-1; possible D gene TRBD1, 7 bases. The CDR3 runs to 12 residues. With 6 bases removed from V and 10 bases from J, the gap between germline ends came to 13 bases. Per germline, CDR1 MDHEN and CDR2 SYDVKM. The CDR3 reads CASSWGDSEQFF. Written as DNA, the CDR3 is TGTGCCAGCAGCTGGGGGGACAGCGAGCAGTTCTTC.

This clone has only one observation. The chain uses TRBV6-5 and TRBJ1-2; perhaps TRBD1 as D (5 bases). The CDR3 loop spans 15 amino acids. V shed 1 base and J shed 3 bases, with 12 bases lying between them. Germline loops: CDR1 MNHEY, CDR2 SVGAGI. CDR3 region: CASSYLGGRDYGYTF. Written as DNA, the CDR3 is TGTGCCAGCAGTTACTTGGGGGGACGGGACTATGGCTACACCTTC.

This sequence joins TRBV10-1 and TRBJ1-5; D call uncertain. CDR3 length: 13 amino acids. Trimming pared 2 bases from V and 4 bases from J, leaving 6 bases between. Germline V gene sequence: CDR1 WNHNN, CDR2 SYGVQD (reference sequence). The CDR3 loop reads CASSEAGNQPQHF. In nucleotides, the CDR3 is TGCGCCAGCAGTGAGGCGGGAAATCAGCCCCAGCATTTT.

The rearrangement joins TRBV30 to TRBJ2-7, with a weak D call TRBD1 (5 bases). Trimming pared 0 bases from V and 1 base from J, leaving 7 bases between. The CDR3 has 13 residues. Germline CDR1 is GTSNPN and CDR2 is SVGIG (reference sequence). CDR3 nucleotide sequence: TGTGCCTGGAGTGTGACAGAGTCCTACGAGCAGTACTTC. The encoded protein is CAWSVTESYEQYF.

The CDR3 nucleotides are TGTGCCTGGAGTCCTGGGGGCGCGGGCACTGAAGCTTTCTTT. Its protein product is CAWSPGGAGTEAFF. V is TRBV30 and J is TRBJ1-1, with D possibly matching TRBD1 (6 bases). Trimming cost V 2 bases and J 4 bases, with 14 bases left between them. CDR1 is GTSNPN, CDR2 SVGIG, per germline (reference sequence). CDR3 length equals 14 residues.

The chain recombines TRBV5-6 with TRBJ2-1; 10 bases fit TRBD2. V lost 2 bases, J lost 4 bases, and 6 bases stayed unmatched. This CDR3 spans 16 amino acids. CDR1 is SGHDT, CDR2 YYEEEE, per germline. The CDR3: CASSFELAGKYNEQFF. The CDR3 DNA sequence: TGTGCCAGCAGCTTCGAACTAGCGGGAAAGTACAATGAGCAGTTCTTC.